This TCR beta chain is drawn from a study of shared clonotypes between healthy human individuals. Study-wide results and caveats: Sampling covered nothing but blood. Tissue TCR repertoires likely differ from those found in blood.

Worth noting for this clone: The antigen is unknown. The sample holds other DNA sequences that translate to the same CDR3.

Only in-frame clones appear in the TCRdb table, and some are missing; sequencing was by immunoSEQ multiplex PCR. In the table there are millions of clones, approximately 95% of which are singletons. Trimming stripped 2 bases from V and 5 bases from J, with 6 bases between. Germline V gives CDR1 MDHEN, CDR2 SYDVKM. This CDR3 has 12 amino acids. The receptor was derived from a young man in good health. Some clones in this sample may be carry-over from other donors' samples. The sample consisted of naive CD4+ T cells from PBMCs. Regarding subset: CD45RA+ positively selected. V and J are TRBV28 and TRBJ1-2, with no clear D. The CDR3: CASSLRKYGYTF. The DNA for the CDR3 is TGTGCCAGCAGTTTAAGGAAATATGGCTACACCTTC.